This T cell receptor (beta chain) was captured in a study of CD8 T cells in ankylosing spondylitis (dated by TCRdb to 2016 to 2017). Regarding the research as a whole: T cell receptor beta repertoires were profiled in healthy donors and ankylosing spondylitis patients so that disease-linked TCR variants could be found. Peripheral blood was sampled, and synovial fluid was also collected from ankylosing spondylitis patients. The whole study cohort included 108 healthy donors and over 20 ankylosing spondylitis patients.

This sample was sequenced with an Illumina HiSeq 2500. TCR beta libraries were prepared by quantitative 5'-RACE with molecular barcodes. Per the source publication's procedure: A new computational method based on a probabilistic model of VDJ rearrangement was used to identify disease-linked TCR variants. Clones were called with MiXCR by TCRdb after fastp trimmed the public reads at Q25, and only in-frame beta chains were retained. Duplicate CDR3 protein sequences are folded into a single record with the most common DNA and genes. TCRdb, rather than the study authors, made the V and J calls. A total of 220,000 or so distinct CDR3 sequences appear in this sample, around 20% of them only once. 40% to 50% of the sample goes to the ten largest clones. The investigation overall reported the following: Significant enrichment of the disease-linked clones was reported in matched synovial fluid samples from ankylosing spondylitis patients. Blood from ankylosing spondylitis patients appeared to be characterized by a TCR beta motif made up of about 8 highly homologous amino acid variants. A CD8+ phenotype was shown by the disease-linked clones, which were found at relatively low frequencies in peripheral blood. Some motif variants had previously been reported in the synovial fluid and blood of reactive arthritis patients, which suggests shared mechanisms of disease initiation.

On this clonotype itself: What antigen it recognizes has not been identified. No base quality information exists; no much larger clone differs at one position.

The germline V gene (reference sequence) gives CDR1 as SEHNR and CDR2 as FQNEAQ. From cysteine to phenylalanine, the CDR3 is 17 amino acids long. Only CDR3 DNA remains: 51 bases, in frame from the first base. V lost 3 bases and J lost 0 bases, and the count of bases not matched to a germline gene is 6. This sequence originates from a male donor with ankylosing spondylitis. In this chain, TRBV7-9 is recombined with TRBJ2-1; 9 central bases correspond to TRBD2. The sample taken for sequencing was blood, either unsorted or a sorted T cell fraction (not recorded which). The base sequence is TGTGCCAGCAGCTTCCCCCTTAGCGGGAGCTCCTACAATGAGCAGTTCTTC. It is translated as CASSFPLSGSSYNEQFF.